This T cell receptor beta chain was recovered during a study of response to subunit inactivated influenza vaccine. Study results and caveats: There was a suggestion from the authors that each seasonal influenza vaccination recruits few new T cells.

The CDR3 runs 16 residues. Trimming pared 4 bases from V and 2 bases from J, leaving 19 bases between. From germline, CDR1 is SQVTM and CDR2 ANQGSEA. TCRdb ran MiXCR on the RT-PCR reads and lists one entry per CDR3 protein. Here the sample spans about 800,000 distinct CDR3 sequences, 20% to 25% being singletons. On this clonotype: No antigen is known for it.

The sample was PBMCs from blood, taken 5 days after vaccination. V and J are TRBV29-1 and TRBJ2-3; D unclear. This clonotype originated in a man between 50 and 59 years old who received an inactivated influenza vaccine. CDR3 in DNA: TGCAGCGTTGTACGGGTCGGCACGAGGAACACAGATACGCAGTATTTT. Encoded protein: CSVVRVGTRNTDTQYF.